Presented here are 27 T cell receptor beta chains from one specimen sequenced in a study of cytomegalovirus exposure and HLA in healthy donors (dated 2017 in TCRdb). Libraries were prepared through the immunoSEQ multiplex PCR assay. A mixture of 60 forward primers for TCR Vbeta segments and 13 reverse primers for TCR Jbeta segments was used in the multiplex PCR. Not all clones reach the TCRdb copy of this immuneACCESS table, which keeps in-frame sequences only. Checked studies attribute under half of the gap to unresolved V genes and leave the rest unexplained. The sample table lists 110,000 to 150,000 clones, approximately 80% of them with a count of one. Clones ranked in the top ten supply roughly 4% of the sample. The sequenced sample consisted of PBMCs. The receptors were sampled from a middle-aged woman in good health and CMV-seropositive.

The chain employs TRBV4-1 and TRBJ1-1; 11 bases align to TRBD1. The V gene's germline CDR1 is MGHRA and CDR2 YSYEKL. The CDR3 has 17 amino acids. The J segment lost 1 base and the V segment lost 5 bases, leaving 9 bases of the junction unmatched. CDR3 in amino acids: CASSYQGQGVANTEAFF. The CDR3 coding sequence is TGCGCCAGCAGCTACCAGGGACAGGGGGTGGCGAACACTGAAGCTTTCTTT.

This chain links TRBV10-3 with TRBJ2-1; 9 bases agree with TRBD2. The V segment lost 6 bases and the J segment 4 bases; nucleotides outside the gene matches: 7. CDR3 size: 15 residues. Germline V gives CDR1 ENHRY, CDR2 SYGVKD. The CDR3, as DNA: TGTGCCATCAGCCATCCGGGACTAGCTTACAATGAGCAGTTCTTC. As protein: CAISHPGLAYNEQFF.

This chain links TRBV2 with TRBJ2-5; D unresolved. The assigned J gene may be wrong: the sequence end matches TRBJ2-7 better. Per germline, CDR1 SNHLY and CDR2 FYNNEI. There are 12 residues in the CDR3. This CDR3 is CASSDSAYEQYF. The CDR3 coding sequence is TGTGCCAGCAGTGATTCCGCTTACGAGCAGTACTTC.

The chain couples TRBV27 to TRBJ2-7; D remains unclear. Germline V gene sequence: CDR1 MNHEY, CDR2 SMNVEV (reference sequence). Trimming stripped 4 bases from V and 1 base from J, with 14 bases between. This CDR3 is 15 amino acids long. CDR3 sequence: CASSSETPRSYEQYF. In DNA form, the CDR3 reads TGTGCCAGCAGTTCTGAGACTCCGAGGTCCTACGAGCAGTACTTC.

V and J are TRBV28 and TRBJ1-1; 7 bases are a match to TRBD1. CDR3 length: 13 amino acids. Per germline, CDR1 MDHEN and CDR2 SYDVKM. The V and J ends lost 4 bases and 4 bases, in that order; junction bases with no gene match: 3. The CDR3 is CASSSTGPTEAFF. CDR3 DNA: TGTGCCAGCAGTTCGACAGGGCCCACTGAAGCTTTCTTT.

The chain has TRBV5-4 and TRBJ1-1, with D maybe TRBD1 (5 bases). The length of the CDR3 is 12 residues. Trimming left V 2 bases short and J 4 bases short, with 6 bases between. CDR1 SGHNT and CDR2 YYREEE come from the germline V gene (reference sequence). The CDR3 protein is CASSFDSTEAFF. The CDR3 DNA follows: TGTGCCAGCAGCTTCGACAGCACTGAAGCTTTCTTT. Together with reference TRBV5-4 and TRBJ1-1, the CDR3 gives the full variable domain: ETGVTQSPTHLIKTRGQQVTLRCSSQSGHNTVSWYQQALGQGPQFIFQYYREEENGRGNFPPRFSGLQFPNYSSELNVNALELDDSALYLCASSFDSTEAFFGQGTRLTVV.

This chain links TRBV6-1 with TRBJ1-5, with 8 bases aligning to TRBD1. After removal of 2 bases from V and 4 bases from J, the junction contained 7 bases not matched to a gene. This CDR3 region has 16 residues. The germline V gene has CDR1 MNHNS and CDR2 SASEGT. The CDR3 region is CASSESPNRGNQPQHF. The CDR3 coding sequence is TGTGCCAGCAGTGAATCGCCCAACAGGGGGAATCAGCCCCAGCATTTT.

The chain recombines TRBV19 with TRBJ1-5; D possibly corresponds to TRBD1 (5 bases). The germline CDR1 and CDR2 sequences are LNHDA and SQIVND (reference sequence). CDR3 length equals 15 residues. Trimming removed 3 bases from V and 6 bases from J, with 15 bases in between. Here the CDR3 DNA reads TGTGCCAGTAGTATTGTGGGGCAAAACGGTCAGCCCCAGCATTTT. Its translation: CASSIVGQNGQPQHF. Full variable domain (missing parts from reference TRBV19 and TRBJ1-5): DGGITQSPKYLFRKEGQNVTLSCEQNLNHDAMYWYRQDPGQGLRLIYYSQIVNDFQKGDIAEGYSVSREKKESFPLTVTSAQKNPTAFYLCASSIVGQNGQPQHFGDGTRLSIL.

This clone has a handful of counts. V is TRBV2 and J is TRBJ2-2; 9 positions match TRBD2. The CDR3 runs 13 residues. Germline assignment: CDR1 SNHLY and CDR2 FYNNEI. V shed 8 bases, J shed 7 bases, and the junction held 5 bases outside the gene matches. The DNA of the CDR3 is TGTGCCAGCCTAGCGGGGCGGGGCGGGGAGCTGTTTTTT. Translating gives CASLAGRGGELFF.

The chain is built from TRBV7-2 and TRBJ2-1, with D maybe TRBD2 (5 bases). This CDR3 has 15 residues. The germline gives CDR1 SGHTA, CDR2 FQGNSA. V was trimmed by 3 bases and J by 3 bases, leaving 12 bases between them. The CDR3 here is CASSFGSEVYNEQFF. CDR3 in DNA: TGTGCCAGCAGCTTCGGTAGCGAGGTCTACAATGAGCAGTTCTTC.

The chain combines TRBV6-1 with TRBJ2-2; D is perhaps TRBD1 (5 bases). The CDR3 is made up of 15 amino acids. Trimming removed 8 bases at V and 5 bases at J, with 18 bases between. Looked up from germline, CDR1 is MNHNS and CDR2 is SASEGT. The CDR3 loop reads CASFGTGYETGELFF. Written as DNA, the CDR3 is TGTGCCAGCTTTGGAACAGGATACGAAACCGGGGAGCTGTTTTTT.

V is TRBV28 and J is TRBJ1-5; 7 nucleotides match TRBD1. This CDR3 region has 15 residues. Per the germline V gene, CDR1 is MDHEN and CDR2 is SYDVKM. Losses at the gene ends were 4 bases for V and 2 bases for J; bases not matched to a gene: 5. For the CDR3, the DNA is TGTGCCAGCAGTTCGACAGGGCGACGCAATCAGCCCCAGCATTTT. It specifies CASSSTGRRNQPQHF.

This chain joins TRBV11-2 and TRBJ2-1, with TRBD2 matching 11 bases. The CDR3 is 17 residues long. The trim removed 1 base at V and 5 bases at J, leaving 7 bases unmatched. From germline, CDR1 is SGHAT and CDR2 FQNNGV. CDR3 DNA: TGTGCCAGCAGCTTAGCCGCACTAGCGGGGGCCCACAATGAGCAGTTCTTC. As protein: CASSLAALAGAHNEQFF. The complete variable domain, with remaining parts taken from reference TRBV11-2 and TRBJ2-1, reads EAGVAQSPRYKIIEKRQSVAFWCNPISGHATLYWYQQILGQGPKLLIQFQNNGVVDDSQLPKDRFSAERLKGVDSTLKIQPAKLEDSAVYLCASSLAALAGAHNEQFFGPGTRLTVL.

This clone has a handful of counts. V is TRBV19 and J is TRBJ1-2; tentatively, D is TRBD1 (6 bases). CDR1 and CDR2 from the germline V gene are LNHDA and SQIVND (reference sequence). V was shortened by 2 bases and J by 6 bases, with 13 bases between the two germline ends. The CDR3 is 14 amino acids. The CDR3 region has the DNA TGTGCCAGTAGTATACGACAGGAGTTTAATGGCTACACCTTC. Translated, it gives CASSIRQEFNGYTF.

This clone was seen only once. Here the CDR3 DNA reads TGTGCCAGCAGCCGGGGGGTGCGGAGCAATCAGCCCCAGCATTTT. Protein: CASSRGVRSNQPQHF. The chain uses TRBV5-6 and TRBJ1-5, with D maybe TRBD1 (5 bases). Per the germline V gene, CDR1 is SGHDT and CDR2 is YYEEEE. With 4 bases removed from V and 1 base from J, the gap between germline ends came to 12 bases. CDR3 length equals 15 residues.

As regards this clone: The same CDR3 is also encoded by other DNA sequences in this sample. The gene calls are TRBV9 and TRBJ1-4; D perhaps matches TRBD1 (6 bases). In germline, CDR1 is SGDLS, CDR2 YYNGEE. The V gene lost 0 bases and the J gene lost 6 bases, with 9 bases spanning the gap. The CDR3 extends over 14 amino acids. In DNA form, the CDR3 reads TGTGCCAGCAGCGTAGGGGGGCGGGATGAAAAACTGTTTTTT. It yields the protein CASSVGGRDEKLFF.

This sequence joins TRBV9 and TRBJ2-7; maybe TRBD2 (5 bases). This CDR3 has 14 amino acids. Germline CDR1 reads SGDLS; CDR2 reads YYNGEE. Between the trimmed V and J ends, which lost 0 bases and 2 bases, there was a span of 9 bases. The DNA for the CDR3 is TGTGCCAGCAGCGTAGACGGGGTAACCTACGAGCAGTACTTC. Amino acids: CASSVDGVTYEQYF.

The chain has TRBV6-1 and TRBJ1-4; possible D gene TRBD1, 6 bases. From germline, CDR1 is MNHNS and CDR2 SASEGT. V was clipped by 3 bases and J by 1 base, with 9 bases between them. The CDR3 runs 15 residues. CDR3 residues: CASSEVQGTNEKLFF. In nucleotides, the CDR3 is TGTGCCAGCAGTGAGGTACAGGGAACTAATGAAAAACTGTTTTTT.

This clone was picked up a small number of times. V is TRBV7-6 and J is TRBJ2-3, with 10 bases that match TRBD2. The CDR3 is 16 amino acids. V lost 5 bases and J lost 4; bases outside the gene matches: 9. The germline gives CDR1 SGHVS, CDR2 FNYEAQ. The DNA of the CDR3 is TGTGCCAGCAGCCGCGAGCGGGGGGGGCCCGCAGATACGCAGTATTTT. Translated: CASSRERGGPADTQYF.

The chain employs TRBV27 and TRBJ2-1; 11 bases line up with TRBD1. CDR1 and CDR2 (germline): MNHEY, SMNVEV (reference sequence). After removal of 6 bases from V and 8 bases from J, the junction contained 6 bases not matched to a gene. This CDR3 contains 14 residues. CDR3 in amino acids: CASSRTGGLDEQFF. The DNA for the CDR3 is TGTGCCAGCAGCAGGACAGGGGGCTTGGATGAGCAGTTCTTC.

The genes are TRBV28 and TRBJ1-4; no definite D call. CDR3 length equals 16 residues. CDR1 is MDHEN, CDR2 SYDVKM, per germline. Trimming cost V 1 base and J 5 bases, with 14 bases left between them. The CDR3 sequence: CASSLFTLLANEKLFF. The CDR3 DNA reads TGTGCCAGCAGTTTATTCACCCTTCTAGCGAATGAAAAACTGTTTTTT.

The chain carries TRBV29-1 and TRBJ1-1; D uncertain. The CDR3 runs to 12 residues. The germline V gene has CDR1 SQVTM and CDR2 ANQGSEA. Trimming stripped 1 base from V and 10 bases from J, with 13 bases between. The CDR3 coding sequence is TGCAGCGTTGAAGGTGGGCAGGTTAGAGCTTTCTTT. Translation gives CSVEGGQVRAFF.

This clone was detected only a few times. This chain joins TRBV2 and TRBJ1-1; D unresolved. Germline V gives CDR1 SNHLY, CDR2 FYNNEI. The CDR3 runs 12 residues. V was pared by 7 bases and J by 11 bases, with 17 bases between. The CDR3 protein is CASNWALQRAFF. Here the CDR3 DNA reads TGTGCCAGCAATTGGGCCCTGCAGCGGGCTTTCTTT.

The chain is built from TRBV27 and TRBJ1-1; a possible D gene is TRBD1 (5 bases). The CDR3 has 14 amino acids. Germline assignment: CDR1 MNHEY and CDR2 SMNVEV (reference sequence). The V end lost 6 bases, the J end lost 1 base, and 12 bases lay between the germline ends. As DNA, the CDR3 is TGTGCCAGCAGACTCCAGGGCGGGAACACTGAAGCTTTCTTT. This codes for CASRLQGGNTEAFF.

V gene TRBV28 combines with J gene TRBJ2-4; no reliable D call. Trimming shortened V by 4 bases and J by 7 bases, and 14 bases separated the two germline ends. The CDR3 runs to 14 residues. From germline, CDR1 is MDHEN and CDR2 SYDVKM. CDR3 region: CASSSSSGGNIQYF. The CDR3 DNA is TGTGCCAGCAGTTCGTCGTCGGGTGGGAACATTCAGTACTTC.

The rearrangement joins TRBV4-3 to TRBJ2-1; 12 bases are a match to TRBD2. The CDR3 covers 16 residues. Losses at the gene ends were 4 bases for V and 8 bases for J; bases not matched to a gene: 9. Germline CDR1 reads LGHNA; CDR2 reads YSLEER. CDR3 bases: TGCGCCAGCAGCCCCTATACTAGCGGGGGGTATTATGAGCAGTTCTTC. The encoded protein is CASSPYTSGGYYEQFF.

The rearrangement uses TRBV6-5 and TRBJ1-6; D gene unclear. Trimming cost V 0 bases and J 4 bases, with 10 bases left between them. The CDR3 contains 16 residues. The germline V gene has CDR1 MNHEY and CDR2 SVGAGI. DNA of the CDR3: TGTGCCAGCAGTTACTCGGGAGTTACTTATAATTCACCCCTCCACTTT. This gives the protein CASSYSGVTYNSPLHF.